This TCR beta chain stems from a study of cytomegalovirus exposure and HLA in healthy donors. CDR3 length equals 13 residues. V gave up 8 bases and J gave up 2 bases, with 12 bases separating them. The germline CDR1 and CDR2 sequences are SNHLY and FYNNEI. It was with 60 Vbeta and 13 Jbeta primers that the PCR ran. Produced via immunoSEQ multiplex PCR; TCRdb's table is partial and in-frame only. The table has approximately 110,000 clones, around 80% seen once. The table lists this clone with a few counts. The source of this sequence is a woman in her 30s in good health and CMV-seronegative. Material for sequencing was PBMCs. The rearrangement uses TRBV2 and TRBJ1-1; possible D gene TRBD1, 6 bases. The CDR3 region is CASRDNVNTEAFF. The CDR3 coding sequence is TGTGCCAGCCGGGACAACGTTAACACTGAAGCTTTCTTT.